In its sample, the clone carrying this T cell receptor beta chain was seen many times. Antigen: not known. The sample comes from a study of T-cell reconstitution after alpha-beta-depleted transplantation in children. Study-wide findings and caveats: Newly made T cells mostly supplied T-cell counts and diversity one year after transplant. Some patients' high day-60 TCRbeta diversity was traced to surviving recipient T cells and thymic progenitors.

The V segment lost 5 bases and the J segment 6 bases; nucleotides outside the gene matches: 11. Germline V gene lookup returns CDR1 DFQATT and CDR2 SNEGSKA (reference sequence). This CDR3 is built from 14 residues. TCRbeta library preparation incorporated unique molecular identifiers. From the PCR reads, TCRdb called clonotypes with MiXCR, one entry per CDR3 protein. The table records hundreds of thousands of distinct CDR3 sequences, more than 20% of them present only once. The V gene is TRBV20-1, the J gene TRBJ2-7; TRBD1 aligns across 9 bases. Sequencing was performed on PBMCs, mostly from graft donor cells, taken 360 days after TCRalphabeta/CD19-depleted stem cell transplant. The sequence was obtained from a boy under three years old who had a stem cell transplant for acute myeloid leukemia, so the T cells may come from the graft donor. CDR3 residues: CSAVGGQGLGEQYF. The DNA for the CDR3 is TGCAGTGCTGTAGGGGGACAGGGTTTGGGCGAGCAGTACTTC.